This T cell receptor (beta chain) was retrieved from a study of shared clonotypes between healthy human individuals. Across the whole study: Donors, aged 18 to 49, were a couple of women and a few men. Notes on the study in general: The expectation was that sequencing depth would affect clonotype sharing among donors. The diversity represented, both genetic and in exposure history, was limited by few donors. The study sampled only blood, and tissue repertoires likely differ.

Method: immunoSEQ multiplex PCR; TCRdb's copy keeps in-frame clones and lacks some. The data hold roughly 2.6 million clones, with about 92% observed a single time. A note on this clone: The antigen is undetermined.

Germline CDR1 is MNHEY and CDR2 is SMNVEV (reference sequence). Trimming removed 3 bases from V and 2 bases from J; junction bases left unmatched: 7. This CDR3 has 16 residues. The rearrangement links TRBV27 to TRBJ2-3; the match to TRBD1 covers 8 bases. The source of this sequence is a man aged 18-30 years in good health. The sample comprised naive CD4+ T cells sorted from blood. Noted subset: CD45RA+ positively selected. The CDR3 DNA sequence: TGTGCCAGCAGTTTTATGACAGGGGCCGCCACAGATACGCAGTATTTT. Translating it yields CASSFMTGAATDTQYF.